One and the same sample provided the 19 T cell receptor beta chains below, sequenced in a study of PD-1 blockade in classical Hodgkin lymphoma. Using immunoSEQ multiplex PCR, the repertoire was profiled, and TCRdb retains in-frame clones only, with some absent. The sample lists 150,000 or so clones, approximately 80% occurring once. Brentuximab vedotin exposure varied among the patients, all of whom had relapsed after autologous stem cell transplantation. The specimen was peripheral blood mononuclear cells (PBMCs), collected before the second cycle of nivolumab. The receptors here all came from a human donor with classical Hodgkin lymphoma.

V gene TRBV28 combines with J gene TRBJ1-2; D is uncertain. The V and J ends lost 2 bases and 3 bases respectively, with 10 bases between them. The germline CDR1 and CDR2 sequences are MDHEN and SYDVKM. The CDR3 has 14 residues. The chain's CDR3 is CASSLIGRDYGYTF. CDR3 DNA sequence: TGTGCCAGCAGTTTAATAGGGAGGGACTATGGCTACACCTTC.

V usage is TRBV7-2 and J usage is TRBJ2-5; TRBD2 matches at 8 bases. From germline, CDR1 is SGHTA and CDR2 FQGNSA. The J segment lost 4 bases and the V segment lost 3 bases, leaving 7 bases of the junction unmatched. The length of the CDR3 is 15 residues. CDR3 in DNA: TGTGCCAGCAGCTTGGGCGGGAGGACCCGAGAGACCCAGTACTTC. Protein: CASSLGGRTRETQYF.

Only a few counts were recorded for this clone. The V gene is TRBV7-2, the J gene TRBJ2-5; D may be TRBD2 (6 bases). The CDR3 runs 15 residues. Germline loops: CDR1 SGHTA, CDR2 FQGNSA. V was trimmed by 3 bases and J by 1 base, leaving 12 bases between them. CDR3 sequence reads: CASSFPLARQETQYF. CDR3 DNA: TGTGCCAGCAGCTTCCCACTAGCTCGCCAAGAGACCCAGTACTTC. The full variable domain, its missing parts supplied by reference TRBV7-2 and TRBJ2-5, is GAGVSQSPSNKVTEKGKDVELRCDPISGHTALYWYRQSLGQGLEFLIYFQGNSAPDKSGLPSDRFSAERTGGSVSTLTIQRTQQEDSAVYLCASSFPLARQETQYFGPGTRLLVL.

The chain uses TRBV7-2 and TRBJ2-3; 7 bases line up with TRBD1. Trimming removed 3 bases from V and 2 bases from J; junction bases left unmatched: 14. Germline assignment: CDR1 SGHTA and CDR2 FQGNSA. The CDR3 is 18 residues long. The CDR3 coding sequence is TGTGCCAGCAGCTTTGCAGGGGGACGGCCTCGGGCCACAGATACGCAGTATTTT. Protein product: CASSFAGGRPRATDTQYF. Looking up the rest from reference TRBV7-2 and TRBJ2-3 gives the full variable domain: GAGVSQSPSNKVTEKGKDVELRCDPISGHTALYWYRQSLGQGLEFLIYFQGNSAPDKSGLPSDRFSAERTGGSVSTLTIQRTQQEDSAVYLCASSFAGGRPRATDTQYFGPGTRLTVL.

This clone was observed a few times. The chain employs TRBV10-3 and TRBJ2-1; 10 positions agree with TRBD2. CDR1 and CDR2 from the germline V gene are ENHRY and SYGVKD. The CDR3 length is 15 residues. J gave up 5 bases and V 4 bases, and 5 bases lay outside the gene matches. The CDR3, as DNA: TGTGCCATCAGTGTCGGACTAGCGGAAAACAATGAGCAGTTCTTC. This codes for CAISVGLAENNEQFF.

The V call is TRBV6-1, the J call TRBJ1-2; 7 bases fit TRBD1. Trimming removed 3 bases from V and 8 bases from J; junction bases left unmatched: 18. The germline gives CDR1 MNHNS, CDR2 SASEGT. The CDR3 spans 17 residues. As DNA, the CDR3 is TGTGCCAGCAGTGACCACAACAGGGGAGGCCCCTCGGGCGGCTACACCTTC. It translates to CASSDHNRGGPSGGYTF.

This clone showed up just once. The V call is TRBV10-3, the J call TRBJ2-3; no clear D. Trimming took 2 bases from V and 1 from J, leaving 4 bases between them. Germline-derived CDR1 and CDR2 are ENHRY and SYGVKD. The CDR3 is made up of 13 amino acids. As DNA, the CDR3 is TGTGCCATCAGTGAGACTCGCACAGATACGCAGTATTTT. Amino acid sequence: CAISETRTDTQYF.

The CDR3 is CASSPRGGPTYEQYF. The CDR3 bases are TGTGCCAGCAGCCCAAGGGGGGGGCCTACCTACGAGCAGTACTTC. The chain couples TRBV9 to TRBJ2-7; a weak D match, TRBD2 (7 bases). CDR1 SGDLS and CDR2 YYNGEE come from the germline V gene. V lost 4 bases and J lost 2, with 16 bases in between. The CDR3 is 15 amino acids.

The V gene is TRBV19, the J gene TRBJ2-3, with 7 bases aligning to TRBD1. From germline, CDR1 is LNHDA and CDR2 SQIVND (reference sequence). Trimming cost V 3 bases and J 4 bases; bases outside gene matches: 4. The CDR3 is 14 amino acids. In DNA, the CDR3 is TGTGCCAGTAGTATCTGGCAGGGGGCAGATACGCAGTATTTT. It specifies CASSIWQGADTQYF.

The rearrangement joins TRBV6-6 to TRBJ1-1; 10 bases align to TRBD1. This CDR3 contains 15 residues. V shed 8 bases and J 4 bases; nucleotides not matched to a gene: 10. Per the germline V gene, CDR1 is MNHNY and CDR2 is SVGAGI (reference sequence). The CDR3 loop reads CASRTGGGSSTEAFF. DNA for the CDR3: TGTGCCAGCCGGACAGGGGGAGGGAGTAGCACTGAAGCTTTCTTT.

The CDR3 reads CAIRWGENTEAFF. CDR3 DNA: TGTGCCATCAGATGGGGGGAGAACACTGAAGCTTTCTTT. This chain uses TRBV10-3 with TRBJ1-1; a weak D match, TRBD1 (5 bases). Between the trimmed V and J ends, which lost 6 bases and 1 base, there was a span of 9 bases. The CDR3 sequence is 13 residues long. Per germline, CDR1 ENHRY and CDR2 SYGVKD.

The V and J genes are TRBV19 and TRBJ1-2, with D possibly being TRBD1 (5 bases). The V gene lost 1 base and the J gene lost 4 bases, with 16 bases spanning the gap. The CDR3 has 16 amino acids. The germline V gene has CDR1 LNHDA and CDR2 SQIVND (reference sequence). The CDR3 nucleotides read TGTGCCAGTAGTATAGGACAGCCAGGTCAGAGCTATGGCTACACCTTC. Residues: CASSIGQPGQSYGYTF.

The chain recombines TRBV6-1 with TRBJ1-2; D not certain. The germline CDR1 and CDR2 sequences are MNHNS and SASEGT. The CDR3 is 15 residues long. Trimming took off 6 bases at V and 3 bases at J, with 17 bases between the two ends. The CDR3 DNA reads as TGTGCCAGCAGCCCAGTGGTAGTTTCCGACTATGGCTACACCTTC. Protein sequence: CASSPVVVSDYGYTF.

V is TRBV29-1 and J is TRBJ2-1; 11 positions agree with TRBD1. The V gene end was trimmed by 8 bases and the J gene end by 9 bases; junction bases not matched to a gene: 12. The CDR3 consists of 14 residues. Looked up from germline, CDR1 is SQVTM and CDR2 is ANQGSEA. The CDR3 spells CSLRDRGSRGEQFF. In DNA form, the CDR3 reads TGCAGCCTGCGGGACAGGGGGTCTAGGGGTGAGCAGTTCTTC.

This clone was counted once. The chain couples TRBV12-5 to TRBJ2-7, with no clear D. CDR3 length: 13 amino acids. The germline V and J ends were trimmed by 5 bases and 5 bases, with 13 bases remaining between them. Per germline, CDR1 LGHNT and CDR2 FRNRAP. CDR3 DNA: TGTGCTAGTGGTGCCAGTTTGGGGAACGAGCAGTACTTC. Its protein product is CASGASLGNEQYF.

This chain links TRBV7-2 with TRBJ2-1; 11 bases agree with TRBD2. Losses at the gene ends were 5 bases for V and 7 bases for J; bases not matched to a gene: 10. Germline values: CDR1 SGHTA, CDR2 FQGNSA. CDR3 length equals 16 residues. CDR3 nucleotide sequence: TGTGCCAGCAGCCCATTAGCGGGAGGGCCCAGAAATGAGCAGTTCTTC. Its protein product is CASSPLAGGPRNEQFF.

The CDR3 reads CASSQGVGSIYNEQFF. The CDR3 DNA reads TGCGCCAGCAGCCAAGGGGTCGGGAGTATCTACAATGAGCAGTTCTTC. The chain couples TRBV4-3 to TRBJ2-1, with D perhaps matching TRBD2 (6 bases). The CDR3 is 16 amino acids. Germline lookup yields CDR1 LGHNA and CDR2 YSLEER. Trimming shortened V by 1 base and J by 3 bases, and 13 bases separated the two germline ends.

The chain combines TRBV7-3 with TRBJ2-1, with 7 bases that match TRBD2. Germline trimming cut 2 bases from V and 9 bases from J; bases unmatched to any gene: 7. Germline lookup yields CDR1 SGHTA and CDR2 FQGTGA. CDR3 length: 14 amino acids. CDR3 amino acids: CASSLGPTGGEQFF. The CDR3 coding sequence is TGTGCCAGCAGCTTAGGACCAACGGGGGGTGAGCAGTTCTTC.

This chain connects TRBV5-1 to TRBJ1-1; D is ambiguous. The CDR3 has 14 residues. Germline assignment: CDR1 SGHRS and CDR2 YFSETQ. V gave up 3 bases and J gave up 0 bases, with 9 bases separating them. DNA of the CDR3: TGCGCCAGCAGCTCCCGGACCATGAACACTGAAGCTTTCTTT. Amino acids: CASSSRTMNTEAFF.